This T cell receptor beta chain was sequenced in a study of regulatory T cells in long-lasting Graves disease (dated by TCRdb to the early 2020s). Background on the whole study: In the newly diagnosed Graves' disease group, patients had been taking antithyroid drugs for less than 3 months. A total of approximately 35 samples underwent TCR sequencing: some 13 from persistent and about 20 from newly diagnosed Graves' disease patients. The study took place in China and was registered as a clinical trial. This study used TCR sequencing and RNA sequencing of peripheral blood to compare persistent Graves' disease patients against newly diagnosed Graves' disease patients.

This clonotype was found a few times. The antigen it binds to is not known. The record has no base qualities; no much larger clone is one base away. The sample's time point, from its label and the paper: newly diagnosed GD, antithyroid drugs for less than 3 months. RNA was extracted from PBMCs in TRIzol for both TCR sequencing and RNA sequencing. Graves' disease was diagnosed according to American Thyroid Association guidelines. Recruitment of patients was carried out at an endocrinology department in Xi'an, China. From each patient, around 8.3 milliliters of peripheral blood was collected into an EDTA anticoagulant tube. Ficoll Paque Plus density gradient separation was used to isolate PBMCs, and no further T cell sorting was done. An Agilent 2100 Bioanalyzer and agarose gel were used to assess RNA quality, and a NanoDrop 2000 was used to measure RNA concentration. The method was multiplex PCR. The sequencer was an Illumina HiSeq 4000. TCR beta libraries were built with iRepertoire HTBI primers and Arm-PCR amplification of CDR3 regions. Before sequencing, the PCR products went through gel purification. On the authors' methods: A total of roughly 65 TRBV and 14 TRBJ segments were identified across samples and were used for gene usage analysis of CDR3 amino acid clonotypes. COPE and FqMerger were used to merge the filtered high-quality paired reads into contigs. BLAST was used to align contigs to IMGT TRBV, TRBD and TRBJ reference genes, and CDR3 was defined according to IMGT. Any clonotype with a frequency above 0.1% was counted as a highly expanded clone. Repertoire diversity was measured by Shannon entropy, and V-J evenness by the Gini coefficient. A clonotype found in more than one individual was treated as public. TCRdb reanalyzed the raw reads on its own, using fastp at Q25 for trimming and MiXCR for clone calling, and kept in-frame beta chains. Rows are combined by CDR3 protein, so each entry shows the most common genes and DNA. TCRdb's processing, not the authors', yielded these V and J calls. Present in this sample are hundreds of thousands of distinct CDR3 sequences, approximately 16% of which were seen just once. The ten largest account for 12% of the sample.

Points the paper makes about the study in general: Sequencing and analysis were limited to the TCR beta chain. Persistent disease showed preferential use of TRBV28, TRBJ1-2 and TRBJ2-5, whereas newly diagnosed disease favored TRBV20-1 and TRBJ2-1. The authors acknowledged the small sample size as a limitation that may reduce accuracy. Persistent Graves' disease patients showed lower TCR Shannon entropy and fewer highly expanded clones than newly diagnosed patients, suggesting clonal expansion. Because the primary lesion, thyroid tissue, could not be accessed, the study looked at peripheral blood alone. Persistent patients shared more public clonotypes among themselves (roughly 2,700) than newly diagnosed patients did (about 970).

CDR1 and CDR2 were assigned from the germline V gene (reference sequence) as SEHNR and FQNEAQ. V loses 5 bases, J loses 4 bases, and the germline ends lie 13 bases apart. Taken from cysteine to phenylalanine, the CDR3 has 14 residues. The retained sequence is limited to the CDR3, 42 bases, with the frame set at the first base. The same sample was also studied in work on T cells in Graves' hyperthyroidism and ophthalmopathy. From that second study: Stable Graves' hyperthyroidism was defined as the absence of progression to ophthalmopathy over 18 months of follow-up. Hyperthyroidism patients were newly diagnosed, had a disease duration of under 2 months, and were aged 18 to 65 years. Patients with uncontrolled infections, other autoimmune diseases, pregnancy or lactation were excluded. Diagnoses relied on clinical symptoms, serum thyroxine and TRAb, thyroid ultrasound and orbital computed tomography. For the first round of RT-PCR on the TCR CDR3, the HTBI primer set was used together with the Qiagen OneStep RT-PCR kit. Most expanded thyroid clonotypes (frequency above 0.001) were also detected in blood, suggesting blood repertoires may reflect thyroid immune responses. In cross-validation, a model built on a 13 V-J signature told ophthalmopathy apart from stable hyperthyroidism with 85% to 90% sensitivity and roughly 81% specificity, and in testing the same model reached 80%/75%. During validation, the model predicted progression to ophthalmopathy a median of approximately 6 months ahead of onset, with around 65% sensitivity and roughly 75% specificity. To identify distinguishing TCR V-J signatures, a discovery cohort of 90 to 100 patients was used, comprising some 43 with Graves' ophthalmopathy and approximately 57 with stable Graves' hyperthyroidism. Prospective prediction of ophthalmopathy was tested in an independent validation cohort of under 20 hyperthyroidism patients and some 17 patients who later progressed to ophthalmopathy. For training and testing, the 80 to 100 patients in the discovery cohort were randomly divided in a 7:3 ratio. Thyroid tissue and blood T-cell repertoires from roughly 6 Graves' hyperthyroidism patients were also compared in the study. After blood sampling, hyperthyroidism patients were treated with methimazole at a starting dose of 30 mg daily, and ophthalmopathy patients were treated with high-dose intravenous methylprednisolone. A second multiplex PCR round built the libraries, followed by size selection and purification. Libraries were sequenced paired-end with 100 bp reads on an Illumina HiSeq2000. Raw data were processed with SOAPnuke, discarding reads with adapters, uncalled bases, mean Phred below 15, or no exact constant-primer or identifier match. COPE v1.2.5 was used to merge high-quality paired reads, and clonotypes were defined as unique nucleotide sequences. Clonotypes were aligned to IMGT TRBV, TRBD and TRBJ reference segments using MiTCR v1.1. The analysis included only V-J combinations with a frequency above 0.0001, which together covered 99% to 99.2% of the repertoires. A TCS score was defined as the ratio of F50 (clonal expansion) to E x V (chaos), with BLOSUM62-based TCRdist applied between CDR3 peptides within each V-J. Welch's t-statistics and random forest reduced roughly 530 V-J features to 13, which were used in a naive Bayes classifier (R e1071). No statistical method was used to set the sample size in advance, and investigators knew the group allocation. The paper reports TCR Vbeta CDR3 sequencing of approximately 130 peripheral blood samples: under 45 ophthalmopathy, under 80 hyperthyroidism and around 17 progressor patients.

This sample comprised peripheral blood mononuclear cells (PBMCs), obtained at new diagnosis, from a patient treated with antithyroid drugs. This sequence uses TRBV7-9 and TRBJ2-3; tentative D gene TRBD1, with 6 bases matching. The sequence was collected from a young man with Graves disease. Donor details come from another sample of the same person, matched by shared clones. The CDR3 here reads CASSPTEGADTQYF. The DNA reads TGTGCCAGCAGCCCGACTGAGGGGGCAGATACGCAGTATTTT.